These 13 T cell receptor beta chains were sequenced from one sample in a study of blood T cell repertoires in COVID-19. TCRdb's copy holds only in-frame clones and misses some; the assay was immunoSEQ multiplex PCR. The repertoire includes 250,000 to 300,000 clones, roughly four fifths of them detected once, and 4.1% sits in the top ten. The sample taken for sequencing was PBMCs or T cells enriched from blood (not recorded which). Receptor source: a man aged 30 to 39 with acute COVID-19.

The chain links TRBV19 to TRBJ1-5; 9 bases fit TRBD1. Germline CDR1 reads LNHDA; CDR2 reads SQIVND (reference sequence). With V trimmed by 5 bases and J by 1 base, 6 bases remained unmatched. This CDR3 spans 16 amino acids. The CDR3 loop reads CASSLGQGRSNQPQHF. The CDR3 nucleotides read TGTGCCAGTAGTTTGGGACAGGGAAGGAGCAATCAGCCCCAGCATTTT.

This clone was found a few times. CDR3: CASSPAGEPKNEQFF. CDR3 nucleotides: TGTGCCAGCAGCCCAGCGGGAGAGCCGAAAAATGAGCAGTTCTTC. The J gene is TRBJ2-1, the V gene TRBV9; 8 bases map to TRBD2. V was pared by 4 bases and J by 7 bases, with 10 bases of the junction left unmatched. CDR1 is SGDLS and CDR2 is YYNGEE in the germline V gene. This CDR3 has 15 amino acids.

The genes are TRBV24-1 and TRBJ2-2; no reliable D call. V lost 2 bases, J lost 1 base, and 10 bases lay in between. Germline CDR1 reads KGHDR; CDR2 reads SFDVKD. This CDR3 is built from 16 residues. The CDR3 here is CATSDYQTMNTGELFF. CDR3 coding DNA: TGTGCCACCAGTGATTACCAGACAATGAACACCGGGGAGCTGTTTTTT.

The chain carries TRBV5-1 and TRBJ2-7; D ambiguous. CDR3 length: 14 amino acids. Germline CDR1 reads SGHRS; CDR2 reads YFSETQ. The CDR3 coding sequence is TGTGCCAGCAGCTTGGCTCCGGTCTCCTACGAGCAGTACGTC. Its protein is CASSLAPVSYEQYV.

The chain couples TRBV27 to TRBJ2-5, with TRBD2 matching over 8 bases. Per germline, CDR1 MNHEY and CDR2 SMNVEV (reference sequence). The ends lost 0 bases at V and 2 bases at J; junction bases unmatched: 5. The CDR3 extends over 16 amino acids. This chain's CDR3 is CASSLSPGLGQETQYF. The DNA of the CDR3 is TGTGCCAGCAGTTTATCCCCGGGACTAGGACAAGAGACCCAGTACTTC.

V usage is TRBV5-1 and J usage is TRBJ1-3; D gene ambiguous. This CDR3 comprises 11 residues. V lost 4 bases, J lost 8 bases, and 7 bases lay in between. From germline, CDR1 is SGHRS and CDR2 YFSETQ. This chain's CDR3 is CASSAEDTIYF. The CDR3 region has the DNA TGCGCCAGCAGCGCAGAGGACACCATATATTTT.

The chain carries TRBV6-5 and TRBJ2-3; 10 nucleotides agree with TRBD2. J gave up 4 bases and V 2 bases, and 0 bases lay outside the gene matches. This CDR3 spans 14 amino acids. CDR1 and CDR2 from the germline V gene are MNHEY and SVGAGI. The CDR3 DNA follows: TGTGCCAGCAGTTACCTAGCGGGAGCAGATACGCAGTATTTT. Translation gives CASSYLAGADTQYF.

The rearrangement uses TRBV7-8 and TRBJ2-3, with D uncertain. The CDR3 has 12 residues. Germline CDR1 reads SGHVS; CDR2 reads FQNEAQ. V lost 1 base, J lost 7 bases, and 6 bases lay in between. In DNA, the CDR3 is TGTGCCAGCAGCTTAGGCGTAAATACGCAGTATTTT. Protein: CASSLGVNTQYF.

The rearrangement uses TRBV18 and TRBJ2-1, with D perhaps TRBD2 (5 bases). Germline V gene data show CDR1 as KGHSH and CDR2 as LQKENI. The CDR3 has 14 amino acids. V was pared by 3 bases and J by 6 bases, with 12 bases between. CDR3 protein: CASSPQNEGNEQFF. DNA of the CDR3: TGTGCCAGCTCACCCCAGAACGAGGGCAATGAGCAGTTCTTC.

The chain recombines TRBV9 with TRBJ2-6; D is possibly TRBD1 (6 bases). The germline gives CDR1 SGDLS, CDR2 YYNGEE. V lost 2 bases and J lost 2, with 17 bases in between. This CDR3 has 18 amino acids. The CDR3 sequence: CASSVGGLSVTGANVLTF. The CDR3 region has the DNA TGTGCCAGCAGCGTTGGGGGCTTATCCGTTACTGGGGCCAACGTCCTGACTTTC.

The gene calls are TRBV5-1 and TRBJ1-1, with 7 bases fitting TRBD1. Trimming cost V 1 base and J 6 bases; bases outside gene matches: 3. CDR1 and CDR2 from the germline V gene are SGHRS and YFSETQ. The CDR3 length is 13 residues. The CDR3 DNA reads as TGCGCCAGCAGCTTGCAGGGGGGCGCTGAAGCTTTCTTT. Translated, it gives CASSLQGGAEAFF.

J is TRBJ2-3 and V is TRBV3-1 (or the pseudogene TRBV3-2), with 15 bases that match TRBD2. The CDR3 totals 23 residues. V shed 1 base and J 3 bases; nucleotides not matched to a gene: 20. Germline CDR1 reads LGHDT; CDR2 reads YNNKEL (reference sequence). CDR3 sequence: CASSQVAPRTSGGEPVLTDTQYF. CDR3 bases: TGTGCCAGCAGCCAAGTCGCCCCCAGGACTAGCGGGGGGGAACCGGTTCTTACAGATACGCAGTATTTT.

The CDR3 DNA is TGTGCCAAGTGGACAGGGAGATTAAATGCCTATGGCTACACCTTC. Its translation is CAKWTGRLNAYGYTF. J is TRBJ1-2 and V is TRBV7-9; 8 bases map to TRBD1. Germline V CDR1 and CDR2: SEHNR, FQNEAQ (reference sequence). Trimming at V came to 10 bases and at J to 4 bases, leaving 14 bases not matched to a gene. The CDR3 spans 15 residues.